The next 21 T cell receptor beta chains were all read from a single sample in a study of blood T cell repertoires in COVID-19. Clones were read by immunoSEQ multiplex PCR, and TCRdb kept only the in-frame ones, dropping some. The profile covers 250,000 to 300,000 clones, with about 90% appearing a single time and 2.2% taken by the ten largest. Material for sequencing was peripheral blood. These receptors all come from a woman between 50 and 59 years old who had recovered from COVID-19.

The gene calls are TRBV2 and TRBJ2-3; the D is unclear. Looked up from germline, CDR1 is SNHLY and CDR2 is FYNNEI. The CDR3 spans 13 residues. Trimming cost V 3 bases and J 0 bases, with 4 bases left between them. CDR3 sequence reads: CASSETSTDTQYF. CDR3 nucleotide sequence: TGTGCCAGCAGTGAGACTAGCACAGATACGCAGTATTTT.

This chain joins TRBV29-1 and TRBJ2-7; tentative D call: TRBD1 (7 bases). This CDR3 is built from 14 residues. Germline loops: CDR1 SQVTM, CDR2 ANQGSEA. Trimming stripped 5 bases from V and 6 bases from J, with 20 bases between. CDR3 sequence reads: CSVLGAGGNSEQYF. For the CDR3, the DNA is TGCAGCGTTTTAGGCGCAGGGGGGAACTCCGAGCAGTACTTC.

V and J are TRBV10-3 and TRBJ2-7; no firm D call. In germline, CDR1 is ENHRY, CDR2 SYGVKD. The CDR3 totals 11 residues. Trimming took off 2 bases at V and 6 bases at J, with 5 bases between the two ends. The CDR3 sequence is CAISELSEQYF. The CDR3 coding sequence is TGTGCCATCAGTGAGCTAAGCGAGCAGTACTTC.

This CDR3 reads CASSYTQGAVNTIYF. The CDR3 nucleotides are TGTGCCAGCAGTTACACACAGGGGGCCGTAAACACCATATATTTT. The genes are TRBV6-5 and TRBJ1-3; 9 bases match TRBD1. This CDR3 is 15 amino acids long. Germline trimming cut 2 bases from V and 6 bases from J; bases unmatched to any gene: 5. The V gene's germline CDR1 is MNHEY and CDR2 SVGAGI.

The rearrangement uses TRBV6-5 and TRBJ2-5, with TRBD2 matching over 11 bases. Germline values: CDR1 MNHEY, CDR2 SVGAGI. The CDR3 is made up of 15 amino acids. V was clipped by 7 bases and J by 2 bases; unmatched bases: 6. CDR3 nucleotides: TGTGCCAGCATGAGGGGACTAGCGGAACAAGAGACCCAGTACTTC. Its translation: CASMRGLAEQETQYF.

The V call is TRBV2, the J call TRBJ1-1; D is perhaps TRBD1 (6 bases). Germline V CDR1 and CDR2: SNHLY, FYNNEI. Trimming pared 4 bases from V and 7 bases from J, leaving 13 bases between. The CDR3 is 13 amino acids. CDR3 sequence (DNA): TGTGCCAGCAGTGCATTACAGGGTGGTGAAGCTTTCTTT. As protein: CASSALQGGEAFF.

The J gene is TRBJ2-2, the V gene TRBV2, with TRBD1 matching over 9 bases. Germline CDR1 reads SNHLY; CDR2 reads FYNNEI. The CDR3 consists of 13 residues. With V trimmed by 5 bases and J by 7 bases, 2 bases remained unmatched. CDR3 residues: CASSRDRDGELFF. The CDR3 DNA reads TGTGCCAGCAGTCGGGACAGGGACGGGGAGCTGTTTTTT.

The chain recombines TRBV7-9 with TRBJ2-2; TRBD2 matches at 7 bases. The CDR3 contains 16 residues. J gave up 3 bases and V 4 bases, and 8 bases lay outside the gene matches. Germline V gives CDR1 SEHNR, CDR2 FQNEAQ (reference sequence). The CDR3 protein is CASSSRGVGYTGELFF. The DNA for the CDR3 is TGTGCCAGCAGCTCTCGGGGGGTCGGCTACACCGGGGAGCTGTTTTTT.

The chain links TRBV27 to TRBJ2-7, with TRBD2 matching 7 bases. The CDR3 is made up of 15 amino acids. The V gene's germline CDR1 is MNHEY and CDR2 SMNVEV (reference sequence). V shed 0 bases, J shed 3 bases, and the junction held 5 bases outside the gene matches. The DNA of the CDR3 is TGTGCCAGCAGTTTATCACGCAGCGGGAACTACGAGCAGTACTTC. It yields the protein CASSLSRSGNYEQYF.

V gene TRBV11-2 combines with J gene TRBJ1-4; perhaps TRBD1 as D (6 bases). V lost 7 bases, J lost 2 bases, and 11 bases lay in between. CDR3 size: 14 residues. Per germline, CDR1 SGHAT and CDR2 FQNNGV. The DNA for the CDR3 is TGTGCCAGCACCAATAGGGGGACTAATGAAAAACTGTTTTTT. Translated: CASTNRGTNEKLFF.

This chain links TRBV27 with TRBJ1-6; D ambiguous. V was pared by 6 bases and J by 0 bases, with 9 bases between. Germline V gene sequence: CDR1 MNHEY, CDR2 SMNVEV (reference sequence). The CDR3 runs to 15 residues. CDR3 in amino acids: CASRPESSYNSPLHF. The DNA of the CDR3 is TGTGCCAGCAGACCCGAGAGCTCCTATAATTCACCCCTCCACTTT.

V is TRBV6-5 and J is TRBJ1-2; 7 bases align to TRBD1. Germline V gene lookup returns CDR1 MNHEY and CDR2 SVGAGI. The CDR3 is made up of 14 amino acids. Germline trimming cut 6 bases from V and 3 bases from J; bases unmatched to any gene: 7. The CDR3 DNA follows: TGTGCCAGCAGCCTCCGACAGGGAGACTATGGCTACACCTTC. It codes for CASSLRQGDYGYTF.

The chain is built from TRBV5-4 and TRBJ1-3, with 7 bases matching TRBD1. The CDR3 consists of 15 residues. Trimming took 4 bases from V and 0 from J; bases not matched to a gene: 4. Per germline, CDR1 SGHNT and CDR2 YYREEE (reference sequence). CDR3: CASSPRDSSGNTIYF. Written as DNA, the CDR3 is TGTGCCAGCAGCCCCCGGGACAGCTCTGGAAACACCATATATTTT.

This chain links TRBV28 with TRBJ1-5; no definite D call. V was cut by 1 base and J by 6 bases, with 4 bases left in between. CDR1 and CDR2 (germline): MDHEN, SYDVKM. The CDR3 sequence is 12 residues long. The CDR3, as DNA: TGTGCCAGCAGTTTATTGGCTCAGCCCCAGCATTTT. Protein product: CASSLLAQPQHF.

The V gene is TRBV28, the J gene TRBJ2-3; perhaps TRBD2 as D (5 bases). Trimming removed 5 bases from V and 0 bases from J, with 18 bases in between. The CDR3 is 17 amino acids. The germline V gene encodes CDR1 MDHEN and CDR2 SYDVKM. CDR3 coding DNA: TGTGCCAGCAGTCCGACCCCGGCTAGCCTCAGCACAGATACGCAGTATTTT. Amino acid sequence: CASSPTPASLSTDTQYF. The full variable domain, its missing parts supplied by reference TRBV28 and TRBJ2-3, is DVKVTQSSRYLVKRTGEKVFLECVQDMDHENMFWYRQDPGLGLRLIYFSYDVKMKEKGDIPEGYSVSREKKERFSLILESASTNQTSMYLCASSPTPASLSTDTQYFGPGTRLTVL.

The chain combines TRBV25-1 with TRBJ1-2; TRBD1 might be the D (6 bases). The length of the CDR3 is 16 residues. The V and J ends lost 4 bases and 3 bases respectively, with 18 bases between them. Germline V lookup: CDR1 MGHDK, CDR2 SYGVNS. Written as DNA, the CDR3 is TGTGCCAGCAGTGGGGAGACAGGCATCAGGGACTATGGCTACACCTTC. It yields the protein CASSGETGIRDYGYTF.

The chain uses TRBV7-9 and TRBJ1-1, with D tentatively TRBD1 (5 bases). The CDR3 contains 16 residues. V lost 2 bases, J lost 5 bases, and 18 bases lay in between. Germline CDR1 and CDR2: SEHNR and FQNEAQ (reference sequence). The CDR3 reads CASSLSAGFKATEAFF. The CDR3 coding sequence is TGTGCCAGCAGCTTATCAGCAGGGTTCAAGGCAACTGAAGCTTTCTTT.

The chain carries TRBV7-9 and TRBJ2-4; TRBD1 is a possible D gene (6 bases). Germline V gene data show CDR1 as SEHNR and CDR2 as FQNEAQ (reference sequence). The V end was cut by 0 bases, the J end by 0 bases, with 15 bases between. The CDR3 spans 18 residues. The CDR3 reads CASSLALSLGGAKNIQYF. CDR3 bases: TGTGCCAGCAGCTTAGCCCTTTCGTTAGGGGGAGCCAAAAACATTCAGTACTTC.

CDR3 DNA: TGTGCCACCAGTTCCGGGACACGAACCAGCAATGAGCAGTTCTTC. Its translation: CATSSGTRTSNEQFF. The chain recombines TRBV15 with TRBJ2-1; D is possibly TRBD1 (6 bases). The CDR3 has 15 residues. The germline V gene encodes CDR1 LNHNV and CDR2 YYDKDF (reference sequence). Trimming shortened V by 6 bases and J by 6 bases, and 18 bases separated the two germline ends.

The genes are TRBV5-1 and TRBJ2-7; D remains unclear. The CDR3 runs to 14 residues. Germline assignment: CDR1 SGHRS and CDR2 YFSETQ. Trimming removed 0 bases at V and 3 bases at J, with 10 bases between. CDR3 in amino acids: CASSLDAEYYEQYF. The CDR3 region has the DNA TGCGCCAGCAGCTTGGACGCGGAATACTACGAGCAGTACTTC.

In its sample, this clone was seen a few times. V gene TRBV7-3 combines with J gene TRBJ1-6, with 9 bases that match TRBD1. CDR3 length: 16 residues. V lost 0 bases, J lost 10 bases, and 7 bases stayed unmatched. CDR1 is SGHTA and CDR2 is FQGTGA in the germline V gene. The CDR3 loop is CASSLTGDRARSPLHF. The DNA for the CDR3 is TGTGCCAGCAGCTTAACCGGGGACAGGGCGCGATCACCCCTCCACTTT.